This TCR beta chain originates from a study of blood T cell repertoires in COVID-19. Background on the study: Specimens from acute and convalescent COVID-19 originated in the United States, Italy and Spain.

Germline V gene data show CDR1 as SGHTA and CDR2 as FQGNSA. V gave up 1 base and J gave up 2 bases; unmatched junction bases: 2. This CDR3 contains 14 residues. Per the study methods: Amplification of reference gene primers was used by the study to estimate nucleated cell counts. Assay: immunoSEQ multiplex PCR; the TCRdb copy retains only in-frame clones and omits some. The D gene and trimming were derived from the DNA, and the V and J assignments and clone size from that table. The sample contains roughly 160,000 clones, 82% of which appear only once. The rearrangement joins TRBV7-2 to TRBJ2-7, with TRBD2 identical over 7 bases. This clonotype was sampled from a man aged 55-75 years who had recovered from COVID-19. The sample taken for sequencing was PBMCs or T cells enriched from blood (not recorded which). The CDR3 loop is CASSLGRGTYEQYF. CDR3 sequence (DNA): TGTGCCAGCAGCTTAGGGCGGGGGACCTACGAGCAGTACTTC.